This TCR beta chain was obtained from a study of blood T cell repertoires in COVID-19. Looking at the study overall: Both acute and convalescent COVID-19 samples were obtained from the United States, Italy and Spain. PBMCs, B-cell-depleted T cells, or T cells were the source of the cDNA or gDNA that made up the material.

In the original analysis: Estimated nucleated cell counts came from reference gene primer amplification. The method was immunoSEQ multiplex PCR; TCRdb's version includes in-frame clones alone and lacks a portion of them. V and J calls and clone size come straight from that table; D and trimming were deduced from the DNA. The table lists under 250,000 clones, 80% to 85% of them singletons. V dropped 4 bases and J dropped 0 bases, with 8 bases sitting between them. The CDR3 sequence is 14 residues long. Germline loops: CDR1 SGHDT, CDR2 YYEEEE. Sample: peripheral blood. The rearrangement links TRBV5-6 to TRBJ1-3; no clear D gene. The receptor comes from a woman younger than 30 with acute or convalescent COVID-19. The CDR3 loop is CASSLSTSGNTIYF. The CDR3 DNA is TGTGCCAGCAGCCTCTCTACCTCTGGAAACACCATATATTTT.